This T cell receptor (beta chain) was recovered during a study of shared T cell receptors in the human thymus. CDR1 and CDR2 from the germline V gene are WSHSY and SAAADI. V gave up 4 bases and J gave up 1 base; unmatched junction bases: 9. The CDR3 has 17 amino acids. This clone was found a few times. Clones were sequenced by immunoSEQ multiplex PCR, and TCRdb holds only the in-frame ones, with some missing. The sample lists 500,000 to 750,000 clones, roughly 90% seen once, with around 0.0099% in the top ten. These data are also associated with another study on human thymus T cells. That study reports: The donors were infants in Finland with congenital heart defects, otherwise immunologically healthy. Thymic and blood repertoires seemed to show skewed V and J gene use. Related research examined unrelated individuals and reported that their thymic repertoires overlapped highly.

The source of this sequence is a boy less than two years old with a congenital heart defect. Specimen: thymocytes. The gene calls are TRBV10-2 and TRBJ2-5; TRBD2 matches at 10 bases. CDR3 bases: TGCGCCAGCAGTGTCCCAGGACTAGCGGCTCCCCAAGAGACCCAGTACTTC. It codes for CASSVPGLAAPQETQYF.